The sequence of this TCR beta chain was determined in a study of monozygotic twins with inflammatory bowel disease. In germline, CDR1 is LNHDA, CDR2 SQIVND (reference sequence). This CDR3 is built from 14 residues. Each donor gave 2.5 to 3 ml of peripheral blood. As concerns this clonotype: Its matching antigen is unknown.

Study-wide results and limits: Fewer shared clonotypes with others were found in IBD patients than in healthy twins, especially with disease activity.

No DNA is given; TCRdb re-called the 5' RACE reads and lists each CDR3 protein once. With about 160,000 distinct CDR3 sequences in the sample, the ten largest clones hold 2% to 2.5%. This clonotype originated in a human donor with ulcerative colitis or Crohn's disease, or a healthy co-twin of an affected twin (not recorded which). This chain connects TRBV19 to TRBJ2-1. Sequencing input: blood. CDR3 residues: CASSGQVAFNEQFF.